These 22 T cell receptor beta chains were all obtained from the same sample, sequenced in a study of blood T cells in healthy people across ages. The second PCR ran roughly 6 to 11 cycles with a sample-barcoded 5' primer and J-beta primers. TCRdb re-derived calls from the 5' RACE reads in MiXCR, one entry per CDR3 protein. The repertoire holds 800,000 or so distinct CDR3 sequences, 25% seen once, with approximately 3.7% in the top ten. These data were also reused for a study on T cells of mothers and their children.

The specimen was blood. The receptors shown here come from a boy aged 5-17 years in good health.

This clonotype occurred once. The chain has TRBV6-6 and TRBJ1-2; 9 positions match TRBD1. Germline CDR1 MNHNY, CDR2 SVGAGI (reference sequence). This CDR3 comprises 14 residues. The V gene end was trimmed by 5 bases and the J gene end by 7 bases; junction bases not matched to a gene: 8. CDR3: CASSPLTGGSGYTF. The CDR3 DNA sequence: TGTGCCAGCAGTCCACTGACAGGGGGGTCTGGCTACACCTTC.

The chain combines TRBV6-6 with TRBJ2-3, with a possible D match to TRBD1 (6 bases). Trimming took off 2 bases at V and 2 bases at J, with 11 bases between the two ends. Per germline, CDR1 MNHNY and CDR2 SVGAGI (reference sequence). This CDR3 has 15 amino acids. The CDR3 DNA sequence: TGTGCCAGCAGTTACCTAGGGGACAACACAGATACGCAGTATTTT. Protein product: CASSYLGDNTDTQYF.

The J gene is TRBJ2-3, the V gene TRBV10-3; 10 bases agree with TRBD2. With V trimmed by 10 bases and J by 6 bases, 4 bases remained unmatched. CDR1 and CDR2 from the germline V gene are ENHRY and SYGVKD. The CDR3 spans 12 residues. The CDR3 nucleotides read TGTGCCACCAGCGGGAGGGGTGATACGCAGTATTTT. Translation gives CATSGRGDTQYF.

The table lists this clonotype with a few counts. In DNA, the CDR3 is TGTGCCAGCAGCAAAACGGGACTAGCGGGAACAGATGAGCAGTTCTTC. It yields the protein CASSKTGLAGTDEQFF. The chain combines TRBV7-6 with TRBJ2-1; 13 nucleotides line up with TRBD2. The germline gives CDR1 SGHVS, CDR2 FNYEAQ. Trimming took 5 bases from V and 8 from J; bases not matched to a gene: 9. The CDR3 is 16 amino acids.

In this sample, this clonotype turned up a few times. Here the CDR3 DNA reads TGTGCCAGCAGCTTGTTTGGGACAGGGCCGGATGAGCAGTTCTTC. Its translation: CASSLFGTGPDEQFF. The rearrangement uses TRBV5-5 and TRBJ2-1; the match to TRBD1 covers 9 bases. CDR3 size: 15 residues. Trimming removed 1 base from V and 8 bases from J; junction bases left unmatched: 7. CDR1 and CDR2 from the germline V gene are SGHKS and YYEKEE (reference sequence).

This rearrangement joins TRBV7-9 to TRBJ2-1; a weak D match, TRBD2 (6 bases). V was pared by 7 bases and J by 7 bases, with 20 bases between. This CDR3 comprises 15 residues. Germline-derived CDR1 and CDR2 are SEHNR and FQNEAQ (reference sequence). CDR3 protein: CASNILIGGANEQFF. DNA of the CDR3: TGTGCCAGCAACATACTAATTGGCGGGGCTAATGAGCAGTTCTTC. Combining the CDR3 with reference TRBV7-9 and TRBJ2-1 gives the whole variable domain DTGVSQNPRHKITKRGQNVTFRCDPISEHNRLYWYRQTLGQGPEFLTYFQNEAQLEKSRLLSDRFSAERPKGSFSTLEIQRTEQGDSAMYLCASNILIGGANEQFFGPGTRLTVL.

This chain uses TRBV13 with TRBJ1-6; tentative D call: TRBD1 (5 bases). Trimming cost V 5 bases and J 1 base, with 15 bases left between them. Germline V gene sequence: CDR1 PRHDT, CDR2 FYEKMQ (reference sequence). This CDR3 is 17 amino acids long. CDR3 protein: CASSRGPPGSYNSPLHF. Written as DNA, the CDR3 is TGTGCCAGCAGCCGGGGACCGCCGGGATCCTATAATTCACCCCTCCACTTT. The complete variable domain, with remaining parts taken from reference TRBV13 and TRBJ1-6, reads AAGVIQSPRHLIKEKRETATLKCYPIPRHDTVYWYQQGPGQDPQFLISFYEKMQSDKGSIPDRFSAQQFSDYHSELNMSSLELGDSALYFCASSRGPPGSYNSPLHFGNGTRLTVT.

This clonotype was counted a few times. The chain uses TRBV20-1 and TRBJ1-2, with D unclear. Trimming pared 5 bases from V and 6 bases from J, leaving 19 bases between. This CDR3 is built from 14 residues. Germline V CDR1 and CDR2: DFQATT, SNEGSKA (reference sequence). CDR3 in amino acids: CSARLDGQSNGYTF. CDR3 in DNA: TGCAGTGCTCGACTTGACGGGCAATCGAATGGCTACACCTTC.

This chain uses TRBV4-3 with TRBJ2-5; 7 bases agree with TRBD2. V lost 0 bases, J lost 2 bases, and 9 bases stayed unmatched. The germline V gene has CDR1 LGHNA and CDR2 YSLEER. The CDR3 has 17 residues. As DNA, the CDR3 is TGCGCCAGCAGCCAAGATCCGACAGTGGGACTACAAGAGACCCAGTACTTC. This sequence encodes CASSQDPTVGLQETQYF.

This clonotype came up once. The chain couples TRBV20-1 to TRBJ1-5; D gene uncertain. Germline CDR1 and CDR2: DFQATT and SNEGSKA (reference sequence). Deletions cut 0 bases from V and 6 bases from J, with 9 bases between. This CDR3 comprises 13 residues. CDR3 residues: CSARDSWGQPQHF. As DNA, the CDR3 is TGCAGTGCTAGAGATAGTTGGGGTCAGCCCCAGCATTTT.

V usage is TRBV28 and J usage is TRBJ2-3, with TRBD1 matching over 12 bases. Trimming removed 5 bases from V and 4 bases from J; junction bases left unmatched: 4. This CDR3 is built from 15 residues. The germline gives CDR1 MDHEN, CDR2 SYDVKM. The CDR3 region is CASSRGTGGPDTQYF. The CDR3 region has the DNA TGTGCCAGCAGTCGCGGGACAGGGGGCCCAGATACGCAGTATTTT.

The chain links TRBV27 to TRBJ2-1; 9 bases align to TRBD2. There are 16 residues in the CDR3. The J segment lost 2 bases and the V segment lost 3 bases, leaving 5 bases of the junction unmatched. CDR1 MNHEY and CDR2 SMNVEV come from the germline V gene (reference sequence). This CDR3 reads CASSFSASGAYNEQFF. The CDR3 DNA sequence: TGTGCCAGCAGTTTTTCCGCTAGCGGGGCCTACAATGAGCAGTTCTTC.

In this sample, this clonotype turned up a few times. This sequence joins TRBV4-3 and TRBJ2-5; D ambiguous. The J call may not be correct, given that the DNA end is closer to TRBJ2-7. The CDR3 contains 19 residues. The V gene's germline CDR1 is LGHNA and CDR2 YSLEER. For the CDR3, the DNA is TGCGCCAGCAGCCAAGAGCCATTATCTCCGAGGAATGGGAATTACGAGCAGTACTTC. Encoded protein: CASSQEPLSPRNGNYEQYF.

Concerning this clonotype: Lacking the conserved final phenylalanine or tryptophan, this CDR3 likely reflects a read error. The CDR3 region has the DNA TGTGCCAGCAGTTTAGCCGGGGGACGATGGACCCAGTACCTC. Its translation is CASSLAGGRWTQYL. The chain joins TRBV12-3 or TRBV12-4 to TRBJ2-1; possibly TRBD2 for D (6 bases). The J call may be incorrect, as the DNA end agrees better with TRBJ2-5. The CDR3 runs 14 residues.

The chain has TRBV7-3 and TRBJ2-1; D not resolved. The germline V gene has CDR1 SGHTA and CDR2 FQGTGA. The germline V and J ends were trimmed by 0 bases and 8 bases, with 8 bases remaining between them. This CDR3 region has 13 residues. CDR3: CASSLTGVDEQFF. CDR3 DNA: TGTGCCAGCAGCTTAACTGGGGTCGATGAGCAGTTCTTC. The full variable domain, with the rest looked up from reference TRBV7-3 and TRBJ2-1, is GAGVSQTPSNKVTEKGKYVELRCDPISGHTALYWYRQSLGQGPEFLIYFQGTGAADDSGLPNDRFFAVRPEGSVSTLKIQRTERGDSAVYLCASSLTGVDEQFFGPGTRLTVL.

The V gene is TRBV7-8, the J gene TRBJ1-1; the D gene is possibly TRBD1 (5 bases). The CDR3 runs 14 residues. Trimming stripped 1 base from V and 3 bases from J, with 9 bases between. Germline-derived CDR1 and CDR2 are SGHVS and FQNEAQ. The CDR3 DNA sequence: TGTGCCAGCAGCTTAGAGGGACGGTACACTGAAGCTTTCTTT. Protein: CASSLEGRYTEAFF.

This clonotype was detected a few times. This rearrangement joins TRBV7-2 to TRBJ2-7; no clear D. Germline CDR1 is SGHTA and CDR2 is FQGNSA. Between the trimmed V and J ends, which lost 5 bases and 9 bases, there was a span of 23 bases. The CDR3 contains 15 residues. The CDR3 nucleotides are TGTGCCAGCAGCCAAGACCAAGGACCTGGCCGGGTGCAGTACTTC. This codes for CASSQDQGPGRVQYF.

This clonotype occurred a few times. The CDR3 loop reads CASSRVRSNEAFF. The CDR3 DNA reads as TGCGCCAGCAGCCGAGTCAGGAGCAATGAAGCTTTCTTT. The V and J genes are TRBV4-1 and TRBJ1-1; D remains unclear. Germline V gives CDR1 MGHRA, CDR2 YSYEKL. The V gene lost 4 bases and the J gene lost 7 bases, with 13 bases spanning the gap. This CDR3 contains 13 residues.

V and J are TRBV5-1 and TRBJ1-4, with no clear D. The V and J ends lost 1 base and 4 bases respectively, with 8 bases between them. This CDR3 is built from 14 residues. Germline CDR1 and CDR2: SGHRS and YFSETQ. The CDR3 DNA reads as TGCGCCAGCAGCTTGTACAGCGTTAATGAAAAACTGTTTTTT. Amino acid sequence: CASSLYSVNEKLFF.

This clonotype came up a few times. The gene calls are TRBV28 and TRBJ2-7; 15 nucleotides agree with TRBD2. Germline assignment: CDR1 MDHEN and CDR2 SYDVKM. CDR3 size: 17 residues. Unmatched junction bases numbered 8, after V lost 4 bases and J lost 4 bases. The CDR3 nucleotides are TGTGCCAGCAGTTCCCACGGACTAGCGGGAGGGCAGTACGAGCAGTACTTC. Its translation is CASSSHGLAGGQYEQYF.

The chain is built from TRBV2 and TRBJ1-2; D is unresolved. CDR1 is SNHLY and CDR2 is FYNNEI in the germline V gene. The CDR3 length is 14 residues. V lost 1 base, J lost 4 bases, and 10 bases lay in between. CDR3 bases: TGTGCCAGCAGTGAAGAACCAGCATTCTATGGCTACACCTTC. Protein product: CASSEEPAFYGYTF. The whole variable domain, filled in from reference TRBV2 and TRBJ1-2, reads EPEVTQTPSHQVTQMGQEVILRCVPISNHLYFYWYRQILGQKVEFLVSFYNNEISEKSEIFDDQFSVERPDGSNFTLKIRSTKLEDSAMYFCASSEEPAFYGYTFGSGTRLTVV.

This clonotype has ten or more counts. This chain uses TRBV7-9 with TRBJ2-7, with D possibly being TRBD1 or TRBD2 (5 bases each). V was cut by 6 bases and J by 0 bases, with 9 bases left in between. Germline V lookup: CDR1 SEHNR, CDR2 FQNEAQ (reference sequence). The CDR3 length is 13 residues. The CDR3 is CASRPGTSYEQYF. The CDR3 region has the DNA TGTGCCAGCAGGCCCGGGACCTCCTACGAGCAGTACTTC.